The 7 T cell receptor beta chains below were found in one sample sequenced in a study of Graves' ophthalmopathy and Graves' hyperthyroidism. Amplification targeted the TCR beta CDR3 regions, with RNA transcripts as the source material. First-round RT-PCR with HTBI primers preceded a second-round multiplex PCR. TCRdb itself ran the multiplex PCR reads through MiXCR, one entry per CDR3 protein. The repertoire includes over a million distinct CDR3 sequences, 35% to 40% of them detected once, and roughly 11% sits in the top ten. Sequencing used peripheral blood or thyroid tissue (not recorded which). The source is an adult man with Graves' hyperthyroidism.

The rearrangement uses TRBV28 and TRBJ2-5, with D uncertain. V was trimmed by 5 bases and J by 4 bases, leaving 11 bases between them. The CDR3 runs to 13 residues. Looked up from germline, CDR1 is MDHEN and CDR2 is SYDVKM. CDR3: CASSARTLETQYF. The CDR3 DNA reads TGTGCCAGCAGTGCCAGGACGTTAGAGACCCAGTACTTC.

This clonotype showed up many times. V is TRBV14 and J is TRBJ1-1, with D hard to call. The V end was cut by 3 bases, the J end by 4 bases, with 3 bases between. The CDR3 has 11 amino acids. CDR1 and CDR2 (germline): SGHDN, FVKESK. DNA of the CDR3: TGTGCCAGCAGCCATGCCACTGAAGCTTTCTTT. Its protein product is CASSHATEAFF. Supplemented by reference TRBV14 and TRBJ1-1, the full variable domain reads EAGVTQFPSHSVIEKGQTVTLRCDPISGHDNLYWYRRVMGKEIKFLLHFVKESKQDESGMPNNRFLAERTGGTYSTLKVQPAELEDSGVYFCASSHATEAFFGQGTRLTVV.

This clonotype has a count of ten or more. The V gene is TRBV6-5, the J gene TRBJ2-5; 10 nucleotides match TRBD2. After removal of 5 bases from V and 5 bases from J, the junction contained 8 bases not matched to a gene. CDR3 size: 15 residues. Germline values: CDR1 MNHEY, CDR2 SVGAGI. The CDR3 region is CASSHRSGRGETQYF. The CDR3, as DNA: TGTGCCAGCAGTCATCGCAGCGGGAGGGGCGAGACCCAGTACTTC.

The count of this clonotype is one. The V gene is TRBV9, the J gene TRBJ2-7; 7 nucleotides agree with TRBD2. The CDR3 length is 16 residues. CDR1 is SGDLS, CDR2 YYNGEE, per germline. Trimming cost V 0 bases and J 2 bases; bases outside gene matches: 8. CDR3 in amino acids: CASSVAGLVGAYEQYF. The DNA for the CDR3 is TGTGCCAGCAGCGTAGCCGGACTAGTGGGAGCCTACGAGCAGTACTTC.

Concerning this clonotype itself: This may arise from a read error, as a much more abundant clone is one base away. The chain carries TRBV7-8 and TRBJ1-1; TRBD1 agrees at 11 bases. Per the germline V gene, CDR1 is SGHVS and CDR2 is FQNEAQ. CDR3 length: 16 residues. CDR3: CAGSFRTGGLVSEAFF. CDR3 coding DNA: TGTGCCGGCAGCTTCCGGACAGGGGGCCTGGTCTCTGAAGCTTTCTTT.

This clonotype has a single count. This rearrangement joins TRBV2 to TRBJ1-6, with 8 bases fitting TRBD1. V lost 5 bases, J lost 16 bases, and 22 bases stayed unmatched. Germline V CDR1 and CDR2: SNHLY, FYNNEI. The CDR3 consists of 17 residues. The CDR3 DNA follows: TGTGCCAGCAGTCTTTCCGACCCTACAGGGGGTATCCTTTCTCTCCACTTT. Protein sequence: CASSLSDPTGGILSLHF.

Of note for this clonotype: This sequence may be a read error, since a much larger clone differs from it by one base. The J gene is TRBJ2-2, the V gene TRBV7-9; tentatively, D is TRBD1 (6 bases). The CDR3 has 16 residues. V dropped 2 bases and J dropped 2 bases, with 12 bases sitting between them. CDR1 is SEHNR and CDR2 is FQNEAQ in the germline V gene (reference sequence). CDR3 protein: CASSLYWDTNTGELFF. CDR3 nucleotide sequence: TGTGCCAGCAGCTTATACTGGGACACCAACACCGGGGAGCTGTTTTTT. Using reference TRBV7-9 and TRBJ2-2 for the parts outside the CDR3, the full variable domain is DTGVSQNPRHKITKRGQNVTFRCDPISEHNRLYWYRQTLGQGPEFLTYFQNEAQLEKSRLLSDRFSAERPKGSFSTLEIQRTEQGDSAMYLCASSLYWDTNTGELFFGEGSRLTVL.